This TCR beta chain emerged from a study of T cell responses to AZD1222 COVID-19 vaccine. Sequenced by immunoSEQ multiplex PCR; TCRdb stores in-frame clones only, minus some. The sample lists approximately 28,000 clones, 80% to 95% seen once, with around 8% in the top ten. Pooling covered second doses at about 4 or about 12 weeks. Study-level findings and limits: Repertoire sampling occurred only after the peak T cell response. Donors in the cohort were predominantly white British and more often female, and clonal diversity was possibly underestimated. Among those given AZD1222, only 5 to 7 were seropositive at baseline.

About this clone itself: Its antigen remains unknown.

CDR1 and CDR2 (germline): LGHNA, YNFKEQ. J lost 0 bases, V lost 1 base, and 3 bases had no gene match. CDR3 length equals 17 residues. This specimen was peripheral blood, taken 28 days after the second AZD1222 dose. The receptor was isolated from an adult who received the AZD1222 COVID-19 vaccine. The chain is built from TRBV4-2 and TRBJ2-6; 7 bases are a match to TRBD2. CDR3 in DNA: TGTGCCAGCAGCCAAGGGCGGGGGTCCTCTGGGGCCAACGTCCTGACTTTC. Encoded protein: CASSQGRGSSGANVLTF.